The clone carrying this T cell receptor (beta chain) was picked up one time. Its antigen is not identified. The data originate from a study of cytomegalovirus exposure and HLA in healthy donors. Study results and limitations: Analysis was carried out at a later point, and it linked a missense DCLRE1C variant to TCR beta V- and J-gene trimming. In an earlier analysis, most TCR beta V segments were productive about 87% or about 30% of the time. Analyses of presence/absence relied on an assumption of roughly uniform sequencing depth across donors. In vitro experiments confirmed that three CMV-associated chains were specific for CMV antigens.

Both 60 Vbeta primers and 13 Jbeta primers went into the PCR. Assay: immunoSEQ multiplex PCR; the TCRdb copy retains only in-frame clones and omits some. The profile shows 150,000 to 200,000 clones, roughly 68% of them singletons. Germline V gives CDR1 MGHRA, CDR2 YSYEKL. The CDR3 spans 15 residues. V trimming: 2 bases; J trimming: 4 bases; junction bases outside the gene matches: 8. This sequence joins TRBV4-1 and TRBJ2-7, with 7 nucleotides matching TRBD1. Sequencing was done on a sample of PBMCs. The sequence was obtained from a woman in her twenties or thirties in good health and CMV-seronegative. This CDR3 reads CASSQSLQGLYEQYF. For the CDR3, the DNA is TGCGCCAGCAGCCAATCGTTACAGGGGTTGTACGAGCAGTACTTC.